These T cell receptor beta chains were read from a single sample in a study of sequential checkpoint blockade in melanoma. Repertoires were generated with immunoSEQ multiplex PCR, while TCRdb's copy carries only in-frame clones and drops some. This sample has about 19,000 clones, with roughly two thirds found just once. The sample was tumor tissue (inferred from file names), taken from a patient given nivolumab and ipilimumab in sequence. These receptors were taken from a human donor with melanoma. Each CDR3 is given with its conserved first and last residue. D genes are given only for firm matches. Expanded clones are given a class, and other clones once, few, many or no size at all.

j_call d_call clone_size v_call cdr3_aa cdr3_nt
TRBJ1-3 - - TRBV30 CAWKASGNTIYF TGTGCCTGGAAAGCCTCTGGAAACACCATATATTTT
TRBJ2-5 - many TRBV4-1 CASSQEWEGGQETQYF TGCGCCAGCAGCCAAGAATGGGAGGGGGGTCAAGAGACCCAGTACTTC
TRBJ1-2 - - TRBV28 CASRPRGRVYGYTF TGTGCCAGCAGACCTCGGGGCAGGGTCTATGGCTACACCTTC
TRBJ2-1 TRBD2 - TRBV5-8 CASSFVAGGMDGQFF TGTGCCAGCAGTTTTGTAGCGGGGGGGATGGATGGGCAGTTCTTC
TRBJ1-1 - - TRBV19 CASSSGWDTEAFF TGTGCCAGTAGCTCAGGGTGGGACACTGAAGCTTTCTTT
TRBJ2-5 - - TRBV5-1 CASSLAGGELVETQYF TGCGCCAGCAGCTTGGCCGGTGGGGAGTTGGTGGAGACCCAGTACTTC
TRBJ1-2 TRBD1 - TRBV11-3 CASSWRTGSSGYTF TGTGCCAGCAGCTGGAGGACAGGGTCGAGTGGCTACACCTTC
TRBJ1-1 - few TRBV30 CAWETSAEAFF TGTGCCTGGGAAACATCCGCTGAAGCTTTCTTT
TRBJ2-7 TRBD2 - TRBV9 CASSVGSGGFYEQYF TGTGCCAGCAGCGTAGGCAGCGGGGGTTTCTACGAGCAGTACTTC
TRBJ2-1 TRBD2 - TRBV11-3 CASNRRSGGEGEQFF TGTGCCAGCAACCGAAGAAGCGGGGGGGAGGGTGAGCAGTTCTTC
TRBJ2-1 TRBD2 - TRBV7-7 CASSPGLAGRNEQFF TGTGCCAGCAGCCCGGGACTAGCGGGGCGGAATGAGCAGTTCTTC
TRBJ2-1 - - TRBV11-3 CASSLGTGHVNEQFF TGTGCCAGCAGCTTAGGGACTGGGCATGTAAATGAGCAGTTCTTC
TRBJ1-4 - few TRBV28 CASRQWGFDRNEKLFF TGTGCCAGCAGACAATGGGGGTTCGACCGCAATGAAAAACTGTTTTTT
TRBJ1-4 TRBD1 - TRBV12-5 CASGRPGQGTEKLFF TGTGCTAGTGGGCGACCGGGACAGGGAACTGAAAAACTGTTTTTT
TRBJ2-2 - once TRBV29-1 CSVYTAANTGELFF TGCAGCGTATACACGGCCGCGAACACCGGGGAGCTGTTTTTT
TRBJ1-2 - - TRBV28 CASSFDRSPNGGYTF TGTGCCAGCAGTTTCGACAGGAGCCCTAATGGCGGCTACACCTTC
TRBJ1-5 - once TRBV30 CAWSVGTYSNQPQHF TGTGCCTGGAGTGTCGGGACCTATAGCAATCAGCCCCAGCATTTT
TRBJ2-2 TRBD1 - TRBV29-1 CSVQGAYTGELFF TGCAGCGTACAGGGGGCCTACACCGGGGAGCTGTTTTTT
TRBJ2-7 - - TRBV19 CASSIAQTAGAYEQYF TGTGCCAGTAGTATTGCGCAGACGGCCGGGGCCTACGAGCAGTACTTC
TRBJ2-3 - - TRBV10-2 CASSEVRGDTQYF TGCGCCAGCAGTGAGGTGCGGGGAGATACGCAGTATTTT
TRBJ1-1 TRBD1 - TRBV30 CAWIGQGAEGAEAFF TGTGCCTGGATCGGACAGGGAGCGGAGGGGGCTGAAGCTTTCTTT
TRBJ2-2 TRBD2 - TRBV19 CASTNVRGGRTGELFF TGTGCCAGTACCAATGTGCGGGGGGGCCGCACCGGGGAGCTGTTTTTT
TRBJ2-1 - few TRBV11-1 CASSHDRPYYNEQFF TGTGCCAGCAGCCACGATAGGCCTTACTACAATGAGCAGTTCTTC
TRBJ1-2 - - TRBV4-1 CASSLAGSAGYTF TGCGCCAGCAGCCTCGCAGGTTCGGCTGGCTACACCTTC
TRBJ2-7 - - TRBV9 CASSPQVYEQYF TGTGCCAGCAGTCCACAGGTTTACGAGCAGTACTTC
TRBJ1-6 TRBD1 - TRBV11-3 CASSLTGSGSSPLHF TGTGCCAGCAGCTTGACAGGGTCCGGGTCTTCACCCCTCCACTTT
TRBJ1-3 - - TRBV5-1 CASSLASGSGNTIYF TGCGCCAGCAGCTTGGCTTCAGGCTCTGGAAACACCATATATTTT
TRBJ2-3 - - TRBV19 CASRERTTDTQYF TGTGCCAGTAGGGAGAGGACCACAGATACGCAGTATTTT
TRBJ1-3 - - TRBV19 CASSIRGFGNTIYF TGTGCCAGTAGTATCCGCGGGTTTGGAAACACCATATATTTT
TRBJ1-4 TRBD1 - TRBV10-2 CASSEWTGGNDEKLFF TGCGCCAGCAGTGAGTGGACAGGGGGCAATGATGAAAAACTGTTTTTT
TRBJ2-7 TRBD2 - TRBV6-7 CASSLAGGEYF TGTGCCAGCAGCCTAGCGGGTGGGGAGTACTTC
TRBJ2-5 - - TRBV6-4 CASSYYTGIGETQYF TGTGCCAGCAGTTACTATACAGGGATAGGAGAGACCCAGTACTTC
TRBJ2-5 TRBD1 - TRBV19 CASSILGTAKETQYF TGTGCCAGTAGTATTCTCGGGACAGCCAAAGAGACCCAGTACTTC
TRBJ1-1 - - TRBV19 CASSNQVDTEAFF TGTGCCAGTAGTAACCAGGTGGACACTGAAGCTTTCTTT
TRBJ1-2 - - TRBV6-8 CAIRSYGTEVYGYTF TGTGCCATCAGGTCTTACGGGACGGAGGTCTATGGCTACACCTTC
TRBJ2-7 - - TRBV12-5 CASTTGTLDEQYF TGTGCCAGCACAACCGGGACATTAGACGAGCAGTACTTC
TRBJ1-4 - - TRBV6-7 CAGSGHINEKLFF TGTGCCGGATCGGGACACATTAATGAAAAACTGTTTTTT
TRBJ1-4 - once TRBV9 CASSENPWQANEKLFF TGTGCCAGCAGTGAAAACCCCTGGCAAGCTAATGAAAAACTGTTTTTT
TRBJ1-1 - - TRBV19 CASSGTGSTEAFF TGTGCCAGTAGTGGAACAGGAAGCACTGAAGCTTTCTTT
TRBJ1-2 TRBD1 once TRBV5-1 CASSGGTGANYGYTF TGCGCCAGCAGCGGGGGGACAGGGGCGAACTATGGCTACACCTTC
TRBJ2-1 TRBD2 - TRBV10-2 CASRDKRGAFSYNEQFF TGCGCCAGCAGGGACAAGCGGGGGGCCTTCTCCTACAATGAGCAGTTCTTC